The 3 T cell receptor beta chains below come from one sample, sequenced in a study of OX40 agonist ivuxolimab in advanced cancers. The library was prepared using the immunoSEQ multiplex PCR assay. In TCRdb, the immuneACCESS table is reduced to in-frame sequences with V and J assigned. These tables do not hold every clone; where another copy was compared, an unresolved V gene accounts for under half, and the others remain unexplained. The sample contains 80,000 to 100,000 clones, just over 90% of them found a single time. In total, the top ten clones hold less than 0.35% of the sample. Source: CD4+ or CD8+ T cells sorted from blood, taken in a trial of the OX40 agonist ivuxolimab. These receptors all stem from an adult with an advanced solid tumor such as melanoma, head and neck, liver or kidney cancer.

The CDR3 region has the DNA TGCGCCAGCAGCTTAAGACAGGCGTACACCGGGGAGCTGTTTTTT. Its translation is CASSLRQAYTGELFF. This chain connects TRBV5-1 to TRBJ2-2, with D tentatively TRBD1 (6 bases). CDR1 is SGHRS, CDR2 YFSETQ, per germline. Trimming cost V 2 bases and J 3 bases, with 11 bases left between them. The CDR3 is 15 residues long.

This clone was detected only once. The rearrangement uses TRBV5-1 and TRBJ2-3; 7 bases are a match to TRBD2. The V and J ends lost 5 bases and 2 bases, in that order; junction bases with no gene match: 2. From germline, CDR1 is SGHRS and CDR2 YFSETQ. CDR3 length: 13 residues. The CDR3 loop reads CASRRDYTDTQYF. The CDR3 region has the DNA TGCGCCAGCAGGAGGGACTACACAGATACGCAGTATTTT.

This chain connects TRBV4-1 to TRBJ1-2; 12 positions agree with TRBD1. Germline V lookup: CDR1 MGHRA, CDR2 YSYEKL. Unmatched junction bases numbered 1, after V lost 3 bases and J lost 2 bases. This CDR3 has 15 residues. CDR3 coding DNA: TGCGCCAGCAGCCAGGGACAGGGGGCCAACTATGGCTACACCTTC. Its translation: CASSQGQGANYGYTF.